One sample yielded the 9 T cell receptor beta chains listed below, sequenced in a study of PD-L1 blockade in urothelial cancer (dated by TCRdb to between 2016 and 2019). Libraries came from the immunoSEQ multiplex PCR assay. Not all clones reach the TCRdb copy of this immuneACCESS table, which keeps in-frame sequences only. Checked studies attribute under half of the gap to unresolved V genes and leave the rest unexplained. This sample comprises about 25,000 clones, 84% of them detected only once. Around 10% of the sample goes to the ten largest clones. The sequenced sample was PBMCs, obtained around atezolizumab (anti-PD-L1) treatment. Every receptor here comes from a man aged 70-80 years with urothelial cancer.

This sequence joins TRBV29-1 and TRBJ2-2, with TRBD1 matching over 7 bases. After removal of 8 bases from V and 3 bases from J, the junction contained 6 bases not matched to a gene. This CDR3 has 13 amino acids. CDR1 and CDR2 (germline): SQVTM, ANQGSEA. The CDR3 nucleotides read TGCAGCACCGGGACAGATGACACCGGGGAGCTGTTTTTT. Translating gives CSTGTDDTGELFF.

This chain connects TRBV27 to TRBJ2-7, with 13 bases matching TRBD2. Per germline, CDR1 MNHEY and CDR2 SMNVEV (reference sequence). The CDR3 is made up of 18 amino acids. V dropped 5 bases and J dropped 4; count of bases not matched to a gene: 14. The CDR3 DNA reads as TGTGCCAGCAGTCCCGCCAGGGGGGGACTAGCGGGACCTTACGAGCAGTACTTC. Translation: CASSPARGGLAGPYEQYF.

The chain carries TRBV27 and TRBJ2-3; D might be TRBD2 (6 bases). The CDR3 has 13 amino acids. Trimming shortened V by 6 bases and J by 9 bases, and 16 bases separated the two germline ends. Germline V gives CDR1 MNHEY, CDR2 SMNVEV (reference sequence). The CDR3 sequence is CASRAAGTGTQYF. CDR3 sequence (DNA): TGTGCCAGCAGGGCCGCGGGGACCGGGACGCAGTATTTT.

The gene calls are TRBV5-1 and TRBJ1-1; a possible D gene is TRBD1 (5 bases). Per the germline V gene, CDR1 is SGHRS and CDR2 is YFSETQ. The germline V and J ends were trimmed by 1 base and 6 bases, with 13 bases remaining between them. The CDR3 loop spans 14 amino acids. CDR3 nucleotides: TGCGCCAGCAGCTTGTGGCAGGGCGGCGCTGAAGCTTTCTTT. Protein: CASSLWQGGAEAFF.

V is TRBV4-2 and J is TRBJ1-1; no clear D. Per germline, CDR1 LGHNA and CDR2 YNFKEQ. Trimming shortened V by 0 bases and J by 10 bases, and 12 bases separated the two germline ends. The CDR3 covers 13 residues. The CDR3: CASSQDGREGAFF. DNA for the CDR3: TGTGCCAGCAGCCAAGATGGGAGGGAAGGAGCTTTCTTT.

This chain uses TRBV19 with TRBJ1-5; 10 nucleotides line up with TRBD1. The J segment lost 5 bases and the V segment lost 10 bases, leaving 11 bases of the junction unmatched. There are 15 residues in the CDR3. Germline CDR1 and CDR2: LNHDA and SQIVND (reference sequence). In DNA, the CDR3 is TGTGCCACAACAATGGCCGGGACAGGGGATCAGCCCCAGCATTTT. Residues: CATTMAGTGDQPQHF. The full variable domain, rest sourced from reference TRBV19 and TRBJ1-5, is DGGITQSPKYLFRKEGQNVTLSCEQNLNHDAMYWYRQDPGQGLRLIYYSQIVNDFQKGDIAEGYSVSREKKESFPLTVTSAQKNPTAFYLCATTMAGTGDQPQHFGDGTRLSIL.

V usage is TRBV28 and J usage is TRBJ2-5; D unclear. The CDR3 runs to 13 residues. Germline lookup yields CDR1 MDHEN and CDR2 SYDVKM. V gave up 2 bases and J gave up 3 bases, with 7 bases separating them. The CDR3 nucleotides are TGTGCCAGCAGTTTAATCGCGGAAGAGACCCAGTACTTC. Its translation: CASSLIAEETQYF.

CDR3 nucleotide sequence: TGTGCCAGCAGCCCTCAGGGTAGCGGGATGGTGGATACGCAGTATTTT. It encodes CASSPQGSGMVDTQYF. This sequence joins TRBV5-5 and TRBJ2-3; 8 bases align to TRBD2. Germline CDR1 is SGHKS and CDR2 is YYEKEE (reference sequence). The V segment lost 4 bases and the J segment 6 bases; nucleotides outside the gene matches: 13. The CDR3 is 16 amino acids. Supplemented by reference TRBV5-5 and TRBJ2-3, the full variable domain reads DAGVTQSPTHLIKTRGQQVTLRCSPISGHKSVSWYQQVLGQGPQFIFQYYEKEERGRGNFPDRFSARQFPNYSSELNVNALLLGDSALYLCASSPQGSGMVDTQYFGPGTRLTVL.

CDR3 residues: CASSQTGGYEQYF. CDR3 coding DNA: TGCGCCAGCAGCCAAACGGGGGGTTACGAGCAGTACTTC. The chain uses TRBV4-1 and TRBJ2-7; 7 bases map to TRBD2. The CDR3 covers 13 residues. CDR1 is MGHRA, CDR2 YSYEKL, per germline. V dropped 2 bases and J dropped 4; count of bases not matched to a gene: 2.